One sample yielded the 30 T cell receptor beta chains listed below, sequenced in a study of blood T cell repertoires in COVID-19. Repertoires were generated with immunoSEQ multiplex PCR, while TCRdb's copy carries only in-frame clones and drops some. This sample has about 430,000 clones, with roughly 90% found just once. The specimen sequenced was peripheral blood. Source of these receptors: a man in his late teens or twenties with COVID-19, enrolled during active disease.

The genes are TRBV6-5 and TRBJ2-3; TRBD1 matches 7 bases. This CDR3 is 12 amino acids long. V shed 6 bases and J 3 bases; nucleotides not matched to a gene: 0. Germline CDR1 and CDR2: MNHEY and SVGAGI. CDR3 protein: CASRGQTDTQYF. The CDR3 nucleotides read TGTGCCAGCAGGGGACAGACAGATACGCAGTATTTT.

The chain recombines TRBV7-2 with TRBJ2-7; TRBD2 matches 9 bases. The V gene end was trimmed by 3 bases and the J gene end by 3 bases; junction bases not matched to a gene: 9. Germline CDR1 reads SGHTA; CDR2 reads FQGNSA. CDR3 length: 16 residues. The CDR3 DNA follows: TGTGCCAGCAGCTTCGTAAGTAGCGGGGGTGACTACGAGCAGTACTTC. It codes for CASSFVSSGGDYEQYF.

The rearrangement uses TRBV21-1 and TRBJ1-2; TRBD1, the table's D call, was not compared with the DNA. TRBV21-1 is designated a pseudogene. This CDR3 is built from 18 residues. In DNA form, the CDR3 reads TGTGCCAGCAGCAAAATCTTAACAGACCAATACCTTAACTATGGCTACACCTTC. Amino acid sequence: CASSKILTDQYLNYGYTF.

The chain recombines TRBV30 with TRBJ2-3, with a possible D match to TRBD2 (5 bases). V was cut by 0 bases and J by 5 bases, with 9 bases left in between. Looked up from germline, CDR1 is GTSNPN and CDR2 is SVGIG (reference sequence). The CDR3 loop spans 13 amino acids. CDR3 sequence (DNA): TGTGCCTGGAGTGTACTAGGAGGAGATACGCAGTATTTT. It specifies CAWSVLGGDTQYF.

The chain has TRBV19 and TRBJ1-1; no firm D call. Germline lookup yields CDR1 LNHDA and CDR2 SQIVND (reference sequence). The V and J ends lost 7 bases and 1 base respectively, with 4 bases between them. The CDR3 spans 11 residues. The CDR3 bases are TGTGCCAGTACAGGGAACACTGAAGCTTTCTTT. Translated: CASTGNTEAFF.

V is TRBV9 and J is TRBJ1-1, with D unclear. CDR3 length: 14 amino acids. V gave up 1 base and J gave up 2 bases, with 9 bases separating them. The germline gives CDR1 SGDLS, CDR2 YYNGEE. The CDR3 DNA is TGTGCCAGCAGCGTAATGCCAGGAAACACTGAAGCTTTCTTT. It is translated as CASSVMPGNTEAFF.

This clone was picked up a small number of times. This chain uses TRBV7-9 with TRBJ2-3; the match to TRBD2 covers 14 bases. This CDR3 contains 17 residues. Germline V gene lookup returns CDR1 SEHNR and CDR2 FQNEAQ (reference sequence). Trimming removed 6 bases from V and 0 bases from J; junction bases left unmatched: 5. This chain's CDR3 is CASRPGLAGASTDTQYF. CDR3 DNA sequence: TGTGCCAGCAGGCCGGGACTAGCGGGGGCGAGCACAGATACGCAGTATTTT.

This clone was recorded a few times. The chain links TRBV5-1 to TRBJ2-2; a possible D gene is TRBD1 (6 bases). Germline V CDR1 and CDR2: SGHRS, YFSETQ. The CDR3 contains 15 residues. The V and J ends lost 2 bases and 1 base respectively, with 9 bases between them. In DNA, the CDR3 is TGCGCCAGCAGCTTCGTGGGACAGAACACCGGGGAGCTGTTTTTT. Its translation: CASSFVGQNTGELFF.

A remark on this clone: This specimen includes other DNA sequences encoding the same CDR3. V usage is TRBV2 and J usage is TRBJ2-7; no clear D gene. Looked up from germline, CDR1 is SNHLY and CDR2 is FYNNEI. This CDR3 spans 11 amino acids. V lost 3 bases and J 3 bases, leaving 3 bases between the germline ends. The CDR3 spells CASSDGYEQYF. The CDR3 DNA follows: TGTGCCAGCAGTGACGGCTACGAGCAGTACTTC.

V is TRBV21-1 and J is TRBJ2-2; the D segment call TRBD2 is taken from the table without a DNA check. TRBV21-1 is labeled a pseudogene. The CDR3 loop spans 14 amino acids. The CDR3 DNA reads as TGTGCCAGCGGGGAGCTCCAAGGCACCGGGGAGCTGTTTTTT. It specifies CASGELQGTGELFF.

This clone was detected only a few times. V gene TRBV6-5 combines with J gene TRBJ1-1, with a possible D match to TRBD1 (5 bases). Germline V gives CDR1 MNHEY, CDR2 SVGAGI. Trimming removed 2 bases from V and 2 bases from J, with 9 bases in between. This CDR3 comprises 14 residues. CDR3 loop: CASSYRGGNTEAFF. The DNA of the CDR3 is TGTGCCAGCAGTTACAGGGGCGGCAACACTGAAGCTTTCTTT.

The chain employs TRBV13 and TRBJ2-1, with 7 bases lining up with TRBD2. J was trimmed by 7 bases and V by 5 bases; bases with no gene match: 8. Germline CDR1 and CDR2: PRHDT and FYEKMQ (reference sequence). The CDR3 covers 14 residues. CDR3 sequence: CASSLGLGGNEQFF. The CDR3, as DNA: TGTGCCAGCAGCCTTGGACTAGGTGGTAATGAGCAGTTCTTC.

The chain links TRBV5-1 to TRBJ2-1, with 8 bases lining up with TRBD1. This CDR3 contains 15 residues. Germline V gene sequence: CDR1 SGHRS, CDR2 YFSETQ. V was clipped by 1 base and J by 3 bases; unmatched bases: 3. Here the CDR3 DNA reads TGCGCCAGCAGCTTGCGGACAGGGAACTACAATGAGCAGTTCTTC. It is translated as CASSLRTGNYNEQFF.

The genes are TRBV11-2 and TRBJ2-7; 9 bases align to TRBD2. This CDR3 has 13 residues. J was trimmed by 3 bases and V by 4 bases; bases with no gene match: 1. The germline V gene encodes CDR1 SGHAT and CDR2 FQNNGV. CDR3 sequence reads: CASSYSGSYEQYF. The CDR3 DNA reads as TGTGCCAGCAGCTATAGCGGGAGCTACGAGCAGTACTTC.

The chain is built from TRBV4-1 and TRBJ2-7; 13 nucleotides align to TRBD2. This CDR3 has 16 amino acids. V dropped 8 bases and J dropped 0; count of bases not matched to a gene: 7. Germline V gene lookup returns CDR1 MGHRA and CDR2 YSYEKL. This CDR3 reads CASAPRTSGSSYEQYF. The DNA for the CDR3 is TGCGCCAGCGCCCCTCGGACTAGCGGGAGCTCCTACGAGCAGTACTTC.

CDR3 loop: CASRLGVLSGANVLTF. CDR3 in DNA: TGTGCCAGCAGGTTAGGGGTCCTCTCTGGGGCCAACGTCCTGACTTTC. This chain links TRBV2 with TRBJ2-6, with D perhaps matching TRBD1 (5 bases). Germline V CDR1 and CDR2: SNHLY, FYNNEI. With 6 bases removed from V and 0 bases from J, the gap between germline ends came to 12 bases. CDR3 length: 16 residues.

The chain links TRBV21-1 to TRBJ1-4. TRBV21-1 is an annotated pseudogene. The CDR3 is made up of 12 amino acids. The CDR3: CASSTGRRKLFF. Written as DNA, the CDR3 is TGTGCCAGCAGCACCGGTCGGAGAAAACTGTTTTTT.

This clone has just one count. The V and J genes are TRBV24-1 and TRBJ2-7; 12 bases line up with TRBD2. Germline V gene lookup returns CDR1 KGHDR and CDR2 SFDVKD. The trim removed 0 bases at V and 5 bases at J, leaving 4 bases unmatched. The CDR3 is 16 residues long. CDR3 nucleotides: TGTGCCACCAGTGATTTGCTAGCGGGAGGGCCGCACGAGCAGTACTTC. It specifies CATSDLLAGGPHEQYF.

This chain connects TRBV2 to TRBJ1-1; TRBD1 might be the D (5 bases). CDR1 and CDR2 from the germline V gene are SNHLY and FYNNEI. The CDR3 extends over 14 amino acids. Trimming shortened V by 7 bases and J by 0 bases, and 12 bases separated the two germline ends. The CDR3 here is CASTLTAMNTEAFF. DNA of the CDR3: TGTGCCAGCACCCTGACAGCCATGAACACTGAAGCTTTCTTT.

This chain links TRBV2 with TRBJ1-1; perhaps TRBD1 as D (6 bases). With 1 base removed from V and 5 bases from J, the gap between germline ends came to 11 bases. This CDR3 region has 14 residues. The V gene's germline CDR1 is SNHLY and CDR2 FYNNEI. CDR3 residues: CASSEEAGVTEAFF. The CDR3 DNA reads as TGTGCCAGCAGTGAAGAAGCAGGGGTGACTGAAGCTTTCTTT.

This CDR3 reads CASSSGGPGELFF. CDR3 nucleotides: TGTGCCAGCAGCTCAGGGGGACCCGGGGAGCTGTTTTTT. The V and J genes are TRBV11-3 and TRBJ2-2; 7 bases agree with TRBD1. Germline-derived CDR1 and CDR2 are SGHNT and YENEEA. Unmatched junction bases numbered 2, after V lost 4 bases and J lost 6 bases. This CDR3 is 13 amino acids long.

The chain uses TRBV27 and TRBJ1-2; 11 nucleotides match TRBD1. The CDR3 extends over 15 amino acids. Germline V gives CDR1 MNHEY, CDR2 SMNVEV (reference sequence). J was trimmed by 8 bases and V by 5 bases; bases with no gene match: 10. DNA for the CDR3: TGTGCCAGCAGTCCACCTCCCGGGACAGGGGGGGGCTACACCTTC. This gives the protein CASSPPPGTGGGYTF.

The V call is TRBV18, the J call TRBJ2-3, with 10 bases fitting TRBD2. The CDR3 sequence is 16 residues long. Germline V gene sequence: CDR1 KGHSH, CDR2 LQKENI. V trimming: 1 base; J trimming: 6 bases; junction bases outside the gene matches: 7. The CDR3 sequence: CASSPRETSGLDTQYF. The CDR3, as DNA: TGTGCCAGCTCACCACGCGAGACTAGCGGGCTCGATACGCAGTATTTT.

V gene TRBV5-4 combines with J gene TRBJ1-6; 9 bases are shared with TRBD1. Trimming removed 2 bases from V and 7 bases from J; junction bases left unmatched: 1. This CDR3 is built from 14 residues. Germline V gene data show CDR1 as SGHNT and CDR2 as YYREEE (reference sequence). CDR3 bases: TGTGCCAGCAGCTTTGGGACAGGGAATTCACCCCTCCACTTT. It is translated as CASSFGTGNSPLHF. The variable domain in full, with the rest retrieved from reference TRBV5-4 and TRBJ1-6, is ETGVTQSPTHLIKTRGQQVTLRCSSQSGHNTVSWYQQALGQGPQFIFQYYREEENGRGNFPPRFSGLQFPNYSSELNVNALELDDSALYLCASSFGTGNSPLHFGNGTRLTVT.

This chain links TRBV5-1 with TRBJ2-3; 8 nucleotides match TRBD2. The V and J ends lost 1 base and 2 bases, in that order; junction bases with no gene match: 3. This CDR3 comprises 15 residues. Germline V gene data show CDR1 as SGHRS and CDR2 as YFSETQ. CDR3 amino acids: CASSLTSGATDTQYF. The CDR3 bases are TGCGCCAGCAGCTTGACTAGCGGCGCCACAGATACGCAGTATTTT.

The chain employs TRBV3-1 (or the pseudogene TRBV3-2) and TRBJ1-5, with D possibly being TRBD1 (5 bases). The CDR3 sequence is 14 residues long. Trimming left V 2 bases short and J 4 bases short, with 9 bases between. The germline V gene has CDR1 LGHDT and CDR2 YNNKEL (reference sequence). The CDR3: CASSQSGYNQPQHF. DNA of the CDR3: TGTGCCAGCAGCCAATCAGGGTATAATCAGCCCCAGCATTTT.

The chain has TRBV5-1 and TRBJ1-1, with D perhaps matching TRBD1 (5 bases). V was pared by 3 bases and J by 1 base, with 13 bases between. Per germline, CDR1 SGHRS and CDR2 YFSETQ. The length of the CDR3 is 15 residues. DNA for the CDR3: TGCGCCAGCAGCTCACAAAGTACAGGGAACACTGAAGCTTTCTTT. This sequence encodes CASSSQSTGNTEAFF.

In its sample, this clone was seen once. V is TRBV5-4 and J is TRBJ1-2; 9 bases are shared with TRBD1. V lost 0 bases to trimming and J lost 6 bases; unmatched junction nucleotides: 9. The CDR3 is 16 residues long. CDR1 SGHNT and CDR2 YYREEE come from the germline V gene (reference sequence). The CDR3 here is CASSLGGTGRLDGYTF. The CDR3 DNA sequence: TGTGCCAGCAGCTTGGGAGGGACAGGGAGACTGGATGGCTACACCTTC.

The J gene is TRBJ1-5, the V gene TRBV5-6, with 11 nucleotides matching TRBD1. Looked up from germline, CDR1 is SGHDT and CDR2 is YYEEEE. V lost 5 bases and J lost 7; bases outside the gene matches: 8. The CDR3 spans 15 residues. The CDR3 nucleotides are TGTGCCAGCAGTCCCGGACAGGGGGCAGGGCAGCCCCAGCATTTT. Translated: CASSPGQGAGQPQHF.

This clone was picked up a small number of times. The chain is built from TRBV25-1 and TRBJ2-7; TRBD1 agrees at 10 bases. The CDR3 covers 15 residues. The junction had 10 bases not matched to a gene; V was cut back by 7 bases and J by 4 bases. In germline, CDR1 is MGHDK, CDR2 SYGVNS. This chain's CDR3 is CASISTGTGVYEQYF. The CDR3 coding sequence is TGTGCCAGCATCTCAACCGGGACAGGGGTGTACGAGCAGTACTTC.